This T cell receptor (beta chain) was recorded in a study of identical twins. TCRdb re-analysed the 5' RACE reads in MiXCR, keeping a single row per CDR3 protein. Of hundreds of thousands of distinct CDR3 sequences in the sample, 21% were seen once. This clonotype has only a few counts. This CDR3 comprises 15 residues. V lost 5 bases and J lost 6; bases outside the gene matches: 13. The germline V gene has CDR1 MNHEY and CDR2 SVGEGT. A further study also used this sample, focusing on T cells expressing NK-cell markers.

Sequenced: PBMCs. This chain joins TRBV6-2 or TRBV6-3 and TRBJ2-7, with TRBD2 identical over 7 bases. This clonotype was sampled from a woman aged 18-29 years in good health. The CDR3 reads CASSARGGGRGEQYF. In DNA, the CDR3 is TGTGCCAGCAGTGCCCGCGGCGGGGGTAGGGGCGAGCAGTACTTC.